This TCR beta chain was observed in a study of blood T cell repertoires in COVID-19. Germline values: CDR1 SGHRS, CDR2 YFSETQ. V gave up 4 bases and J gave up 4 bases; unmatched junction bases: 7. This CDR3 is built from 14 residues. Using immunoSEQ multiplex PCR, the repertoire was profiled, and TCRdb retains in-frame clones only, with some absent. This sample yields 150,000 or so clones, of which about 79% are seen a single time; approximately 16% belongs to the top ten. This sequence originates from a man in his fifties or sixties who had recovered from COVID-19. Sequencing input: PBMCs or T cells enriched from blood (not recorded which). The rearrangement joins TRBV5-1 to TRBJ1-2, with TRBD1 matching over 7 bases. The CDR3 region has the DNA TGCGCCAGCAGCCCAGGGGGTGAGGGCTATGGCTACACCTTC. Amino acids: CASSPGGEGYGYTF.